The 24 T cell receptor beta chains listed next were all sequenced from one sample in a study of cytomegalovirus exposure and HLA in healthy donors. Profiled with immunoSEQ multiplex PCR; TCRdb holds only in-frame clones, not every one. Of around 140,000 clones in the sample, around 87% were seen once. The sample comprised PBMCs. Receptors originate from a man between 18 and 35 years old in good health and CMV-seropositive.

The chain uses TRBV27 and TRBJ2-5; 9 positions match TRBD1. Germline CDR1 reads MNHEY; CDR2 reads SMNVEV (reference sequence). The trim removed 3 bases at V and 0 bases at J, leaving 8 bases unmatched. This CDR3 region has 17 residues. CDR3 in amino acids: CASSFSGTGYDQETQYF. CDR3 sequence (DNA): TGTGCCAGCAGTTTCTCAGGGACAGGGTACGACCAAGAGACCCAGTACTTC.

V usage is TRBV21-1 and J usage is TRBJ1-2; the table gives TRBD1 as D, unverified against the DNA. TRBV21-1 is assigned pseudogene status. The CDR3 is 14 residues long. CDR3 bases: TGTGCCAGCAGCAAACTTCAGGGGGACTATGGCTACACCTTC. It codes for CASSKLQGDYGYTF.

The sample holds a few counts of this clone. The chain is built from TRBV5-5 and TRBJ1-5; 8 bases line up with TRBD1. The CDR3 sequence is 15 residues long. Germline values: CDR1 SGHKS, CDR2 YYEKEE (reference sequence). V lost 4 bases to trimming and J lost 6 bases; unmatched junction nucleotides: 9. The CDR3 coding sequence is TGTGCCAGCAGCGAAAGGGCAGGGGGCAGTCAGCCCCAGCATTTT. Amino acid sequence: CASSERAGGSQPQHF.

The rearrangement links TRBV18 to TRBJ1-1; D may be TRBD1 (6 bases). The V and J ends lost 2 bases and 3 bases respectively, with 22 bases between them. Germline assignment: CDR1 KGHSH and CDR2 LQKENI. This CDR3 contains 18 residues. The CDR3 protein is CASSPKYPGQTSHTEAFF. DNA of the CDR3: TGTGCCAGCTCACCAAAGTACCCAGGACAGACCTCTCACACTGAAGCTTTCTTT.

V gene TRBV27 combines with J gene TRBJ2-7; no clear D. Germline V lookup: CDR1 MNHEY, CDR2 SMNVEV (reference sequence). This CDR3 region has 13 residues. V was shortened by 7 bases and J by 0 bases, with 10 bases between the two germline ends. The CDR3 DNA is TGTGCCAGCAATGGCGGCAGCTCCTACGAGCAGTACTTC. This sequence encodes CASNGGSSYEQYF.

The chain employs TRBV29-1 and TRBJ2-7; a weak D match, TRBD1 (5 bases). Per the germline V gene, CDR1 is SQVTM and CDR2 is ANQGSEA. V gave up 2 bases and J gave up 7 bases, with 15 bases separating them. The CDR3 has 13 amino acids. The CDR3: CSVERGPGLEQYF. The CDR3 DNA follows: TGCAGCGTTGAAAGGGGCCCTGGCCTGGAGCAGTACTTC.

The chain is built from TRBV6-5 and TRBJ1-1; 8 bases fit TRBD1. The J segment lost 6 bases and the V segment lost 6 bases, leaving 9 bases of the junction unmatched. This CDR3 has 14 residues. CDR1 is MNHEY, CDR2 SVGAGI, per germline. CDR3 residues: CASRDTGGRAEAFF. DNA of the CDR3: TGTGCCAGCAGGGATACAGGGGGGCGGGCTGAAGCTTTCTTT.

J is TRBJ2-7 and V is TRBV6-5, with 9 bases that match TRBD1. V trimming: 0 bases; J trimming: 3 bases; junction bases outside the gene matches: 6. The CDR3 has 16 residues. Germline V gene lookup returns CDR1 MNHEY and CDR2 SVGAGI. CDR3 region: CASSYSGTGRSYEQYF. The CDR3 coding sequence is TGTGCCAGCAGTTACTCGGGGACAGGGAGAAGCTACGAGCAGTACTTC.

J is TRBJ1-6 and V is TRBV7-8, with D maybe TRBD1 (6 bases). V was clipped by 4 bases and J by 4 bases, with 14 bases between them. Germline V lookup: CDR1 SGHVS, CDR2 FQNEAQ. The CDR3 has 16 residues. In nucleotides, the CDR3 is TGTGCCAGCAGCTCCGCCGGCCAGGGGTATAATTCACCCCTCCACTTT. This encodes CASSSAGQGYNSPLHF.

The chain recombines TRBV30 with TRBJ1-1; D is uncertain. The V gene lost 3 bases and the J gene lost 2 bases, with 4 bases spanning the gap. The CDR3 consists of 11 residues. Germline lookup yields CDR1 GTSNPN and CDR2 SVGIG (reference sequence). The CDR3 spells CAWRQNTEAFF. DNA for the CDR3: TGTGCCTGGAGACAAAACACTGAAGCTTTCTTT. The whole variable domain, remainder taken from reference TRBV30 and TRBJ1-1, is SQTIHQWPATLVQPVGSPLSLECTVEGTSNPNLYWYRQAAGRGLQLLFYSVGIGQISSEVPQNLSASRPQDRQFILSSKKLLLSDSGFYLCAWRQNTEAFFGQGTRLTVV.

The gene calls are TRBV15 and TRBJ1-2, with D possibly matching TRBD1 (6 bases). The CDR3 runs to 18 residues. Between the trimmed V and J ends, which lost 2 bases and 1 base, there was a span of 20 bases. Germline loops: CDR1 LNHNV, CDR2 YYDKDF (reference sequence). CDR3 sequence (DNA): TGTGCCACCAGCAGACGTTTCCCCCGGACAGCCGATAACTATGGCTACACCTTC. It is translated as CATSRRFPRTADNYGYTF.

The count of this clone is one. The chain is built from TRBV7-2 and TRBJ2-5, with 9 positions matching TRBD1. Germline V gives CDR1 SGHTA, CDR2 FQGNSA. The CDR3 is 17 residues long. With 4 bases clipped from V and 5 bases from J, the junction kept 14 bases outside the gene matches. The CDR3 nucleotides are TGTGCCAGCAGCTGGAGCGGGACAGGGAGCTTTGGGGAGACCCAGTACTTC. It specifies CASSWSGTGSFGETQYF.

The chain joins TRBV7-9 to TRBJ2-6; D remains ambiguous. The V gene's germline CDR1 is SEHNR and CDR2 FQNEAQ (reference sequence). The ends were cut back, 8 bases at V and 0 bases at J, with 14 bases in the middle. This CDR3 is built from 16 residues. In nucleotides, the CDR3 is TGTGCCAGCGCCATGAGCCAATTCTCTGGGGCCAACGTCCTGACTTTC. This sequence encodes CASAMSQFSGANVLTF. Filled out from reference TRBV7-9 and TRBJ2-6, the complete variable domain reads DTGVSQNPRHKITKRGQNVTFRCDPISEHNRLYWYRQTLGQGPEFLTYFQNEAQLEKSRLLSDRFSAERPKGSFSTLEIQRTEQGDSAMYLCASAMSQFSGANVLTFGAGSRLTVL.

The genes are TRBV5-1 and TRBJ2-2, with 8 bases aligning to TRBD2. Trimming cost V 4 bases and J 0 bases; bases outside gene matches: 8. The germline gives CDR1 SGHRS, CDR2 YFSETQ. The CDR3 length is 17 residues. The DNA for the CDR3 is TGCGCCAGCAGCATTATACCGGGACTAGCGAACACCGGGGAGCTGTTTTTT. It yields the protein CASSIIPGLANTGELFF.

The rearrangement uses TRBV5-6 and TRBJ2-2; no clear D. Trimming stripped 4 bases from V and 3 bases from J, with 4 bases between. Germline CDR1 is SGHDT and CDR2 is YYEEEE. The length of the CDR3 is 12 residues. The CDR3 here is CASSPHTGELFF. CDR3 nucleotide sequence: TGTGCCAGCAGCCCTCACACCGGGGAGCTGTTTTTT.

This clone was seen just once. The chain is built from TRBV9 and TRBJ2-1, with 7 bases lining up with TRBD2. V lost 0 bases to trimming and J lost 6 bases; unmatched junction nucleotides: 6. The CDR3 totals 15 residues. CDR1 and CDR2 from the germline V gene are SGDLS and YYNGEE. CDR3 bases: TGTGCCAGCAGCGTAGAAGGCGGGAGTGGCAATGAGCAGTTCTTC. Its translation: CASSVEGGSGNEQFF.

The rearrangement joins TRBV2 to TRBJ2-3; D is perhaps TRBD2 (6 bases). The length of the CDR3 is 13 residues. Between the trimmed V and J ends, which lost 10 bases and 5 bases, there was a span of 16 bases. Germline assignment: CDR1 SNHLY and CDR2 FYNNEI. This chain's CDR3 is CATLRAEGDTQYF. CDR3 DNA: TGTGCCACCTTGCGGGCGGAGGGAGATACGCAGTATTTT.

This chain joins TRBV27 and TRBJ2-1; D is possibly TRBD2 (6 bases). The CDR3 extends over 16 amino acids. Germline V gives CDR1 MNHEY, CDR2 SMNVEV (reference sequence). Trimming pared 4 bases from V and 6 bases from J, leaving 19 bases between. The CDR3: CASSSPTRTTSNEQFF. The DNA of the CDR3 is TGTGCCAGCAGTTCTCCGACTAGAACTACTTCCAATGAGCAGTTCTTC.

This clone was seen more than once but under ten times. CDR3 in amino acids: CAGGNYEQYF. The CDR3 DNA reads TGTGCGGGAGGGAACTACGAGCAGTACTTC. The chain has TRBV30 and TRBJ2-7, with 7 bases that match TRBD2. Germline V gene lookup returns CDR1 GTSNPN and CDR2 SVGIG (reference sequence). CDR3 size: 10 residues.

This clone was counted only a few times. The chain is built from TRBV5-4 and TRBJ2-3; 11 nucleotides agree with TRBD2. Losses at the gene ends were 4 bases for V and 1 base for J; bases not matched to a gene: 5. Per germline, CDR1 SGHNT and CDR2 YYREEE (reference sequence). The length of the CDR3 is 16 residues. CDR3 region: CASSPRLAGRTDTQYF. CDR3 nucleotides: TGTGCCAGCAGCCCCCGACTAGCGGGACGCACAGATACGCAGTATTTT.

The V gene is TRBV6-1, the J gene TRBJ1-4; the D is unclear. V was trimmed by 3 bases and J by 4 bases, leaving 9 bases between them. CDR3 length equals 14 residues. Per germline, CDR1 MNHNS and CDR2 SASEGT. As DNA, the CDR3 is TGTGCCAGCAGTGAGGAGATTGGTAATGAAAAACTGTTTTTT. This sequence encodes CASSEEIGNEKLFF.

This chain joins TRBV7-9 and TRBJ1-1, with TRBD1 matching over 8 bases. CDR1 is SEHNR, CDR2 FQNEAQ, per germline (reference sequence). The CDR3 is 14 amino acids. V shed 5 bases and J 0 bases; nucleotides not matched to a gene: 2. The CDR3 is CASSPTGVNTEAFF. For the CDR3, the DNA is TGTGCCAGCAGCCCGACAGGGGTGAACACTGAAGCTTTCTTT.

In this sample, this clone turned up once. The V call is TRBV27, the J call TRBJ2-2, with D perhaps matching TRBD1 (5 bases). V was shortened by 3 bases and J by 6 bases, with 17 bases between the two germline ends. The germline V gene encodes CDR1 MNHEY and CDR2 SMNVEV (reference sequence). This CDR3 spans 16 amino acids. CDR3 residues: CASSFSQGEIPGELFF. CDR3 sequence (DNA): TGTGCCAGCAGTTTTAGTCAGGGTGAAATACCCGGGGAGCTGTTTTTT.

The rearrangement uses TRBV4-2 and TRBJ1-5; D not resolved. Germline V CDR1 and CDR2: LGHNA, YNFKEQ. The CDR3 consists of 15 residues. V was cut by 0 bases and J by 0 bases, with 6 bases left in between. The CDR3, as DNA: TGTGCCAGCAGCCAAGATCTTTATAGCAATCAGCCCCAGCATTTT. Translated, it gives CASSQDLYSNQPQHF.